This is a list of T cell receptor beta chains from one sample in a study of PD-1 blockade in classical Hodgkin lymphoma. The protocol was immunoSEQ multiplex PCR, while the TCRdb copy is restricted to in-frame clones and leaves out a portion. Among just over 25,000 clones listed, 85% to 90% were seen once. The specimen comprised peripheral blood mononuclear cells (PBMCs), sampled at baseline. The receptors originated from a human donor with classical Hodgkin lymphoma. The CDR3 runs from the conserved cysteine through the conserved F or W. The D gene is left open where the match is weak. Where a row states a size, it is once, few, many or the class of an expanded clone; other rows omit it.

d_call | j_call | clone_size | v_call | cdr3_aa | cdr3_nt
. | TRBJ1-1 | . | TRBV5-1 | CASSPQGGTEAFF | TGCGCCAGCAGCCCGCAAGGGGGCACTGAAGCTTTCTTT
. | TRBJ1-1 | . | TRBV6-1 | CASSERVSNTEAFF | TGTGCCAGCAGTGAAAGGGTATCGAACACTGAAGCTTTCTTT
TRBD1 | TRBJ2-3 | . | TRBV13 | CASSLTLDREHTQYF | TGTGCCAGCAGCTTAACCCTGGACAGGGAACATACGCAGTATTTT
TRBD1 | TRBJ2-5 | . | TRBV9 | CASSDRTGGSEIQYF | TGTGCCAGCAGCGATCGGACAGGGGGCAGCGAGATCCAGTACTTC
TRBD1 | TRBJ1-5 | . | TRBV4-2 | CASSQEGTGDRGGSYQPQHF | TGTGCCAGCAGCCAAGAGGGGACGGGCGACAGGGGTGGCTCTTATCAGCCCCAGCATTTT
. | TRBJ2-5 | . | TRBV7-9 | CASSSSGAGSQETQYF | TGTGCCAGCAGCTCCTCAGGGGCGGGAAGCCAAGAGACCCAGTACTTC
TRBD2 | TRBJ2-1 | . | TRBV7-9 | CASIPLGGAGPTDRQFF | TGTGCCAGCATCCCTCTCGGGGGGGCAGGGCCGACGGATAGGCAGTTCTTC
TRBD1 | TRBJ2-7 | . | TRBV12-5 | CASGHGTAYEQYF | TGTGCTAGTGGTCACGGGACAGCCTACGAGCAGTACTTC
TRBD2 | TRBJ2-2 | . | TRBV11-2 | CASSLGLAGELFF | TGTGCCAGCAGCTTAGGACTAGCAGGGGAGCTGTTTTTT
. | TRBJ2-7 | once | TRBV19 | CASSIGQVGKDEQYF | TGTGCCAGTAGTATAGGACAGGTAGGGAAGGACGAGCAGTACTTC
. | TRBJ1-5 | . | TRBV19 | CASSILDADFSNQPQHF | TGTGCCAGTAGTATCTTGGACGCGGATTTTAGCAATCAGCCCCAGCATTTT
. | TRBJ2-3 | once | TRBV5-1 | CASSGVDLGTDTQYF | TGCGCCAGCAGCGGCGTAGACTTAGGCACAGATACGCAGTATTTT
. | TRBJ2-1 | . | TRBV7-9 | CASSSQSNSHSYNEQFF | TGTGCCAGCAGCTCCCAGTCCAATAGTCACTCCTACAATGAGCAGTTCTTC
. | TRBJ2-7 | few | TRBV19 | CASSPRTFPYEQYF | TGTGCCAGTAGTCCGCGGACCTTCCCCTACGAGCAGTACTTC
. | TRBJ1-3 | once | TRBV7-8 | CASSSVAGFNSGNTIYF | TGTGCCAGCAGCTCAGTTGCGGGCTTCAACTCTGGAAACACCATATATTTT
. | TRBJ2-7 | . | TRBV7-9 | CASSPGAYEQYF | TGTGCCAGCAGCCCAGGGGCCTACGAGCAGTACTTC
. | TRBJ1-6 | . | TRBV11-2 | CASSLEGSNSPLHF | TGTGCCAGCAGCTTAGAGGGAAGCAATTCACCCCTCCACTTT
TRBD2 | TRBJ2-7 | . | TRBV6-5 | CASSYSGSGSYEQYF | TGTGCCAGCAGTTACTCGGGTAGCGGGAGCTACGAGCAGTACTTC
. | TRBJ2-7 | . | TRBV7-2 | CASSPTSGLVDYEQYF | TGTGCCAGCAGCCCCACCTCGGGACTGGTAGACTACGAGCAGTACTTC
TRBD2 | TRBJ2-7 | . | TRBV6-1 | CASSETSGTSYEQYF | TGTGCCAGCAGTGAAACTAGCGGTACATCCTACGAGCAGTACTTC
. | TRBJ1-2 | . | TRBV5-1 | CASSLASQGRYTF | TGCGCCAGCAGCTTGGCTTCGCAGGGGCGCTACACCTTC
. | TRBJ2-3 | . | TRBV10-3 | CAIKAGSTDTQYF | TGTGCCATCAAGGCGGGGAGCACAGATACGCAGTATTTT
. | TRBJ1-2 | . | TRBV6-6 | CASSYSNPGAGHGYTF | TGTGCCAGCAGTTACTCGAATCCGGGGGCTGGGCATGGCTACACCTTC
TRBD1 | TRBJ1-4 | . | TRBV7-9 | CASSLDRGLNEKLFF | TGTGCCAGCAGCCTTGACAGGGGGCTTAATGAAAAACTGTTTTTT
TRBD1 | TRBJ1-1 | . | TRBV7-9 | CASSYGQGGEAFF | TGTGCCAGCAGCTACGGACAGGGGGGTGAAGCTTTCTTT
. | TRBJ1-3 | . | TRBV6-1 | CASSDLNTIYF | TGTGCCAGCAGTGATCTCAACACCATATATTTT
. | TRBJ2-7 | . | TRBV5-1 | CASSEVLGYEQYF | TGCGCCAGCAGCGAGGTTCTTGGCTACGAGCAGTACTTC
. | TRBJ1-3 | . | TRBV5-1 | CASSLKPGDTIYF | TGCGCCAGCAGCTTGAAGCCAGGGGACACCATATATTTT
. | TRBJ1-1 | . | TRBV5-4 | CASRSWGGPEAFF | TGTGCCAGCAGATCGTGGGGGGGGCCAGAAGCTTTCTTT
. | TRBJ2-4 | . | TRBV5-1 | CASSAASPGDIQYF | TGCGCCAGCAGCGCGGCCTCCCCCGGGGACATTCAGTACTTC
TRBD1 | TRBJ1-2 | once | TRBV2 | CASSMDRGSFYGYTF | TGTGCCAGCAGTATGGACAGGGGAAGTTTCTATGGCTACACCTTC
TRBD1 | TRBJ1-2 | . | TRBV7-2 | CASSPGGTANYGYTF | TGTGCCAGCAGCCCTGGGGGGACAGCTAACTATGGCTACACCTTC
TRBD2 | TRBJ2-1 | . | TRBV5-1 | CASFGYPGTSEPSGFGQFF | TGCGCCAGCTTTGGATATCCCGGGACTAGCGAACCCTCGGGGTTCGGGCAGTTCTTC
TRBD2 | TRBJ2-5 | . | TRBV5-1 | CASSLNTGGNQETQYF | TGCGCCAGCAGCCTCAACACCGGGGGGAACCAAGAGACCCAGTACTTC
. | TRBJ1-6 | once | TRBV10-3 | CAIRGDFNSPLHF | TGTGCCATCAGGGGGGATTTTAATTCACCCCTCCACTTT
. | TRBJ1-5 | few | TRBV18 | CASSPDGGNQPQHF | TGTGCCAGCTCACCAGATGGGGGGAATCAGCCCCAGCATTTT
. | TRBJ1-2 | . | TRBV5-1 | CASRLTSLQEGAKTF | TGCGCCAGCAGGCTAACTTCCCTTCAGGAAGGGGCGAAGACCTTC
. | TRBJ2-7 | . | TRBV7-9 | CASSLGGHRPTDEQYF | TGTGCCAGCAGCTTAGGTGGTCACAGACCGACGGACGAGCAGTACTTC
TRBD1 | TRBJ2-7 | . | TRBV6-5 | CASSSWTGGDYEQYF | TGTGCCAGCAGTTCGTGGACAGGGGGGGACTACGAGCAGTACTTC
. | TRBJ1-3 | . | TRBV5-1 | CASSWAGVSGNTIYF | TGCGCCAGCAGCTGGGCAGGGGTCTCTGGAAACACCATATATTTT
. | TRBJ2-3 | . | TRBV5-1 | CASSLEGTDTQYF | TGCGCCAGCAGCCTGGAGGGGACAGATACGCAGTATTTT